The present T cell receptor (beta chain) was sequenced within a study of regulatory T cells in long-lasting Graves disease listed by TCRdb under 2021. Notes on the research overall: In the newly diagnosed Graves' disease group, patients had been taking antithyroid drugs for less than 3 months. This study used TCR sequencing and RNA sequencing of peripheral blood to compare persistent Graves' disease patients against newly diagnosed Graves' disease patients. The study took place in China and was registered as a clinical trial. A total of approximately 35 samples were covered by TCR sequencing, comprising 13 persistent and around 20 newly diagnosed Graves' disease patients. What the work shows at the level of the full study, not this receptor alone: Patients with persistent disease shared more public clonotypes (around 2,700) than newly diagnosed patients did (nearly 1,000). As a limitation, the authors acknowledged that the small sample size may reduce accuracy. Peripheral blood alone was examined, since thyroid tissue, which constituted the primary lesion, could not be accessed. Persistent disease showed preferential use of TRBV28, TRBJ1-2 and TRBJ2-5, whereas newly diagnosed disease favored TRBV20-1 and TRBJ2-1. Persistent Graves' disease patients showed lower TCR Shannon entropy and fewer highly expanded clones than newly diagnosed patients, suggesting clonal expansion. Sequencing and analysis were limited to the TCR beta chain.

This clonotype was observed a few times. It has no known antigen specificity. Per-nucleotide qualities are absent, and no much larger clonotype sits a single base away. The CDR3 runs 15 residues from the cysteine to the phenylalanine. Kept here is only the CDR3 DNA, which spans 45 bases and is read in frame from base 1. CDR1 is given as MDHEN and CDR2 as SYDVKM, both from the germline V gene. V is clipped by 1 base and J by 4 bases, and the sequence between their germline boundaries is 11 bases long. In the paper's terms, the time point label means: newly diagnosed GD, antithyroid drugs for less than 3 months. For both TCR sequencing and RNA sequencing, RNA was extracted from PBMCs using TRIzol. The diagnosis of Graves' disease followed American Thyroid Association guidelines. Recruitment of patients was carried out at an endocrinology department in Xi'an, China. Each patient gave about 9.1 milliliters of peripheral blood, collected in an EDTA anticoagulant tube. Ficoll Paque Plus density gradient separation was used to isolate PBMCs, and no additional T cell sorting was done. An Agilent 2100 Bioanalyzer and agarose gel were used to check RNA quality, while a NanoDrop 2000 measured RNA concentration.

The method was multiplex PCR. Instrument on record: Illumina HiSeq 4000. TCR beta libraries were built with iRepertoire HTBI primers and Arm-PCR amplification of CDR3 regions. Gel purification was performed on PCR products prior to sequencing. Per the authors' processing: Across samples, roughly 60 TRBV and roughly 15 TRBJ segments were identified and used for gene usage analysis of CDR3 amino acid clonotypes. Filtered high-quality paired reads were merged into contigs using COPE and FqMerger. BLAST was used to align contigs to IMGT TRBV, TRBD and TRBJ reference genes, and CDR3 was defined according to IMGT. Any clonotype with a frequency above 0.1% was classified as a highly expanded clone. Shannon entropy was used to measure repertoire diversity, and the Gini coefficient was used to measure V-J evenness. Public clonotypes were defined as clonotypes shared by more than one individual. TCRdb handled the public reads itself, with Q25 trimming in fastp and clone calling in MiXCR, and kept productive beta chains. Each CDR3 protein appears once, grouped with its most common genes and DNA. Clone size and V and J calls follow TCRdb, not the original study. Recorded for this sample are fewer than 500,000 distinct CDR3 sequences; roughly 16% of them occurred a single time. In total, the top ten clones hold 9.5% to 15% of the sample.

This sample was also put to use in a study of T cells in Graves' hyperthyroidism and ophthalmopathy. Per the second study: A patient counted as having stable Graves' hyperthyroidism if no progression to ophthalmopathy occurred over 18 months of follow-up. Hyperthyroidism patients were newly diagnosed, with disease duration under 2 months, and aged 18 to 65 years. Exclusion was applied to patients with uncontrolled infections, other autoimmune diseases, pregnancy or lactation. Diagnoses were based on clinical symptoms, serum thyroxine and TRAb, thyroid ultrasound and orbital computed tomography. For the first round of RT-PCR on the TCR CDR3, the HTBI primer set was used together with the Qiagen OneStep RT-PCR kit. Most expanded thyroid clonotypes (frequency above 0.001) were also found in blood, which suggests that blood repertoires may mirror thyroid immune responses. A model built on a 13 V-J signature distinguished ophthalmopathy from stable hyperthyroidism, reaching around 90% sensitivity and under 84% specificity in cross-validation and 80%/75% in testing. In validation, progression to ophthalmopathy was predicted by the model with 65% to 71% sensitivity and nearly 75% specificity, a median of about 6.8 months before onset. TCR V-J signatures able to tell the groups apart were searched for in a discovery cohort of 100 patients, of whom roughly 42 had Graves' ophthalmopathy and about 60 had stable Graves' hyperthyroidism. Prospective prediction of ophthalmopathy was tested in an independent validation cohort of approximately 19 hyperthyroidism patients and some 17 patients who later progressed to ophthalmopathy. The roughly 90 discovery patients were divided at random into training and test sets in a 7:3 ratio. Thyroid tissue and blood T-cell repertoires from six Graves' hyperthyroidism patients were also compared in the study. Once sampling was done, hyperthyroidism patients were given methimazole at a starting dose of 30 mg daily, whereas ophthalmopathy patients were given high-dose intravenous methylprednisolone. Libraries were constructed in a second round of multiplex PCR, after which size selection and purification were carried out. Libraries were sequenced paired-end with 100 bp reads on an Illumina HiSeq2000. SOAPnuke was used to process the raw data, throwing out any read that contained adapters or uncalled bases, had a mean Phred below 15, or lacked an exact constant-primer or identifier match. COPE v1.2.5 was used to merge high-quality paired reads, and clonotypes were defined as unique nucleotide sequences. MiTCR v1.1 was used to align clonotypes to the IMGT TRBV, TRBD and TRBJ reference segments. Analysis was restricted to V-J combinations with a frequency above 0.0001, which covered just over 98% of repertoires. The TCS score was defined as F50 (clonal expansion) divided by E x V (chaos), with BLOSUM62-based TCRdist calculated between CDR3 peptides within each V-J. Welch's t-statistics and random forest reduced around 550 V-J features to 13, which were used in a naive Bayes classifier (R e1071). No statistical method was used to fix the sample size in advance, and group allocation was not hidden from the investigators. The paper reports TCR Vbeta CDR3 sequencing of roughly 140 peripheral blood samples: some 44 ophthalmopathy, under 80 hyperthyroidism and around 17 progressor patients.

The sample in question was peripheral blood mononuclear cells (PBMCs), obtained at new diagnosis, from a patient treated with antithyroid drugs. The V and J segments used are TRBV28 and TRBJ1-5; TRBD1 is possibly the D segment (5 matching bases). The TCR sequence derives from a man in his forties with Graves disease. Donor details come from another sample of the same person, matched by shared clones. The base sequence is TGTGCCAGCAGTTTATCTATGGCAGGGAATCAGCCCCAGCATTTT. This codes for CASSLSMAGNQPQHF. Extended through the reference TRBV28 and TRBJ1-5 proteins, this CDR3 yields the full variable domain: DVKVTQSSRYLVKRTGEKVFLECVQDMDHENMFWYRQDPGLGLRLIYFSYDVKMKEKGDIPEGYSVSREKKERFSLILESASTNQTSMYLCASSLSMAGNQPQHFGDGTRLSIL.